The T cell receptor (beta chain) under discussion was sequenced for a study of beta chain features in type 1 diabetes (dated by TCRdb to about 2018). Broadly, across the study: Mean age, gender distribution, total cell number and subset yield did not differ between patients and healthy donors. Regulatory and stem cell-like memory subsets were isolated from only 8 patients and about eight healthy donors, whereas naive and central memory subsets came from all 30 or so donors. A total of roughly 100 million sorted cells were examined across all samples, and the number of cells per subset was strongly correlated with RNA yield. The study compared the TCRB repertoires of sorted circulating CD4+ T cell subsets in recently diagnosed type 1 diabetes patients with those in matched healthy donors. Here is what the overall study found, with its caveats: Type 1 diabetes patients showed a moderate but significant shortening of TCRB CDR3 length in all four CD4+ subsets. Naive, central memory and regulatory TCRB repertoires appeared to be more alike among patients than among healthy donors. Because cDNA rather than genomic DNA was sequenced, highly expressing activated cells could have been over-represented, although no difference in activation and CD3 levels was found between groups. At VDJ recombination sites, patients with type 1 diabetes made fewer insertions and deleted more nucleotides, a pattern implying thymic rearrangement abnormalities. Because small numbers of individuals were included in the HLA sub-analyses, any influence of HLA type on TCRB rearrangement was left unresolved. Shorter templates might have been favored by PCR, but patient and control samples were amplified and corrected together, so both groups would have been affected equally by any skew.

All of the isolated RNA was reverse transcribed with the High Capacity cDNA Reverse Transcription Kit, so expressed TCRB transcripts were sequenced. Deep immunoSEQ sequencing was applied to naive, central memory and regulatory T cell samples, giving an average of about 3.7 million total reads per sample. After sorted cells were lysed in RLT buffer, RNA was extracted with DNase-treated RNeasy Micro or Mini kits, with the choice depending on cell number. Each cell subset was processed on its own to prevent cross-contamination, while patient and healthy donor samples were processed together. Using the immunoSEQ multiplex PCR, TCRB sequences were amplified from cDNA into 87-bp fragments spanning the CDR3 region. The amplicons were sequenced using the Illumina HiSeq platform. The source study handled its data this way. PCR bias was corrected computationally using synthetic template baselines, and reads within Hamming distance 2 were collapsed, with unmergeable singletons discarded. Reads were aligned against IMGT to assign V, D and J genes, CDR3 length and insertions or deletions at six rearrangement sites. Within each subset, clonotype counts were normalized to sorted cell number, and only after that were true diversity and Gini coefficients computed with the tcR R package. Repertoire sharing was quantified using the overlap coefficient calculated on TCRB nucleotide sequences. Out-of-frame TCRB sequences from naive cells were analyzed to stand in for the pre-selection repertoire. TCRdb carries this immuneACCESS record with in-frame sequences only. Its versions omit some clonotypes, under half of them owing to an unresolved V gene in the studies checked, with the rest unexplained. The V and J calls and clone size were taken over from that table, and D and trimming were inferred from the DNA. This sample has some 150,000 clones in its table, and more than 9% of those were observed once. The ten largest clones take up roughly 1.4% of the sample.

A single peripheral blood draw of approximately 110 mL on average was collected from each donor into heparinised tubes. Naive, central memory, regulatory and stem cell-like memory CD4+ T cells were sorted on a BD FACSAria II using a panel including CD45RO, CCR7, CD25, CD127, CD95 and CD27. All sorted populations exceeded 95% purity. PBMCs were isolated immediately by Lymphoprep density gradient centrifugation and stained directly without culture. Samples were stained and sorted in pairs, with one healthy donor and one patient per experiment, so that batch effects were minimized. This clone was counted between two and nine times. It lacks a known antigen. No base quality values were provided; no much bigger clone lies one nucleotide off. Via the germline V gene, CDR1 is SGHRS and CDR2 YFSETQ. The CDR3 holds 16 amino acids from the cysteine to the phenylalanine. Only the CDR3 region is kept as DNA, spanning 48 bases read in frame from base 1. V was cut back by 0 bases and J by 7 bases, leaving a gap of 17 bases between them.

The specimen was naive CD4+ T cells from blood. The cell subset or site label here, explained by the study, means: true naive CD4+ T cells. The sequence came from a young man in good health. This sequence uses TRBV5-1 and TRBJ2-1; no D gene call is confident. The CDR3 has the sequence CASSLERLGRWNEQFF. In nucleotide form, the sequence is TGCGCCAGCAGCTTGGAACGTCTGGGCAGGTGGAATGAGCAGTTCTTC.